Listed below are T cell receptor beta chains from one sample, sequenced in a study of cytomegalovirus exposure and HLA in healthy donors. TCRdb's copy holds only in-frame clones and misses some; the assay was immunoSEQ multiplex PCR. The sample holds about 140,000 clones, roughly 10% seen once. Sequencing used PBMCs. The receptors originated from a man aged 50 to 60 in good health and CMV-seronegative. The CDR3 runs from the conserved cysteine through the conserved F or W. D genes are given only for firm matches. Clone size is not always given. Where it is, it says once, few, many or a class for expanded clones.

j_gene: TRBJ2-1; abundance: few; d_gene: TRBD1; v_gene: TRBV5-1; CDR3aa: CASSPGQGSYNEQFF; CDR3nt: TGCGCCAGCAGCCCGGGACAGGGCTCCTACAATGAGCAGTTCTTC
j_gene: TRBJ2-5; abundance: few; d_gene: NA; v_gene: TRBV16; CDR3aa: CASSLSEETQYF; CDR3nt: TGTGCCAGCAGCCTCTCTGAGGAGACCCAGTACTTC
j_gene: TRBJ1-2; abundance: few; d_gene: TRBD1; v_gene: TRBV5-1; CDR3aa: CASSLRTGSKAGSSYGYTF; CDR3nt: TGCGCCAGCAGCTTGAGGACAGGGAGTAAGGCAGGGAGTTCCTATGGCTACACCTTC
j_gene: TRBJ1-4; abundance: NA; d_gene: NA; v_gene: TRBV2; CDR3aa: CASSVHSGEKLFF; CDR3nt: TGTGCCAGCAGTGTCCACAGTGGGGAAAAACTGTTTTTT
j_gene: TRBJ2-7; abundance: NA; d_gene: NA; v_gene: TRBV25-1; CDR3aa: CASSPGAPYGEQYF; CDR3nt: TGTGCCAGCAGTCCAGGGGCGCCCTACGGGGAGCAGTACTTC
j_gene: TRBJ2-7; abundance: few; d_gene: TRBD1; v_gene: TRBV9; CDR3aa: CASSGEGTGIPTYEQYF; CDR3nt: TGTGCCAGCAGCGGAGAGGGGACAGGAATCCCTACCTACGAGCAGTACTTC
j_gene: TRBJ2-5; abundance: few; d_gene: TRBD2; v_gene: TRBV11-3; CDR3aa: CASSSGLAGREQYF; CDR3nt: TGTGCCAGCAGCTCAGGCCTAGCGGGACGGGAGCAGTACTTC
j_gene: TRBJ1-2; abundance: NA; d_gene: TRBD1; v_gene: TRBV5-1; CDR3aa: CASSSRTGDYGYTF; CDR3nt: TGCGCCAGCAGCTCTAGGACAGGGGACTATGGCTACACCTTC
j_gene: TRBJ1-1; abundance: few; d_gene: TRBD1; v_gene: TRBV5-5; CDR3aa: CASSRDRGTENTEAFF; CDR3nt: TGTGCCAGCAGCCGGGACCGGGGGACAGAAAACACTGAAGCTTTCTTT
j_gene: TRBJ1-4; abundance: NA; d_gene: NA; v_gene: TRBV16; CDR3aa: CASSQSGQSLREKLFF; CDR3nt: TGTGCCAGCAGCCAATCGGGCCAGTCACTTCGGGAAAAACTGTTTTTT
j_gene: TRBJ2-3; abundance: few; d_gene: TRBD1; v_gene: TRBV18; CDR3aa: CASSPQGASTDTQYF; CDR3nt: TGTGCCAGCTCACCACAGGGGGCTAGCACAGATACGCAGTATTTT
j_gene: TRBJ2-3; abundance: NA; d_gene: NA; v_gene: TRBV4-1; CDR3aa: CASSPRTVSTDTQYF; CDR3nt: TGCGCCAGCAGCCCTCGGACAGTATCCACAGATACGCAGTATTTT
j_gene: TRBJ1-1; abundance: few; d_gene: NA; v_gene: TRBV5-1; CDR3aa: CASSQIQGPYTEAFF; CDR3nt: TGCGCCAGCAGCCAAATACAGGGACCGTACACTGAAGCTTTCTTT
j_gene: TRBJ2-7; abundance: few; d_gene: NA; v_gene: TRBV2; CDR3aa: CASRRGYEQYF; CDR3nt: TGTGCCAGCAGAAGAGGGTACGAGCAGTACTTC